This is a list of T cell receptor beta chains from one sample in a study of cytomegalovirus exposure and HLA in healthy donors. The data were produced by immunoSEQ multiplex PCR, yet TCRdb's version contains in-frame clones alone and is incomplete. The sample has 65,000 to 95,000 clones. The material sequenced was PBMCs. These TCRs come from a man younger than 40 in good health and CMV-seronegative. The CDR3 runs from the conserved cysteine through the conserved F or W. Fields, in order: V gene, J gene, D gene, CDR3 length, CDR3 protein. D genes are given only for firm matches.

v_gene: TRBV29-1; j_gene: TRBJ2-7; d_gene: TRBD1; len: 14; CDR3aa: CSGEDRALPYEQYF
v_gene: TRBV11-2; j_gene: TRBJ2-4; d_gene: .; len: 14; CDR3aa: CASSLQGPQNIQYF
v_gene: TRBV5-1; j_gene: TRBJ2-3; d_gene: .; len: 16; CDR3aa: CASSFTAASRTDTQYF
v_gene: TRBV19; j_gene: TRBJ2-2; d_gene: TRBD2; len: 14; CDR3aa: CASRTSANTGELFF
v_gene: TRBV11-2; j_gene: TRBJ1-1; d_gene: .; len: 14; CDR3aa: CASSLNRGDTEAFF
v_gene: TRBV10-3; j_gene: TRBJ2-5; d_gene: TRBD1; len: 17; CDR3aa: CAISKASGTGAQETQYF
v_gene: TRBV7-6; j_gene: TRBJ1-5; d_gene: .; len: 16; CDR3aa: CASSAASIAGNQPQHF
v_gene: TRBV1; j_gene: TRBJ1-2; d_gene: .; len: 15; CDR3aa: CTSSQDGVRDYGYTF
v_gene: TRBV29-1; j_gene: TRBJ2-7; d_gene: .; len: 14; CDR3aa: CSVEVAQGVHEQYF
v_gene: TRBV5-6; j_gene: TRBJ1-2; d_gene: TRBD1; len: 15; CDR3aa: CASSLWTGILYGYTF
v_gene: TRBV4-2; j_gene: TRBJ2-2; d_gene: .; len: 16; CDR3aa: CASSPNPVGNTGELFF
v_gene: TRBV27; j_gene: TRBJ2-2; d_gene: .; len: 16; CDR3aa: CASRQVRALNTGELFF
v_gene: TRBV29-1; j_gene: TRBJ2-7; d_gene: TRBD1; len: 12; CDR3aa: CSVMGQGYEQYF
v_gene: TRBV9; j_gene: TRBJ2-7; d_gene: .; len: 14; CDR3aa: CASSVAEGLNEQYF
v_gene: TRBV4-3; j_gene: TRBJ1-1; d_gene: .; len: 19; CDR3aa: CASSQGFSAGDLMNTEAFF
v_gene: TRBV9; j_gene: TRBJ1-2; d_gene: .; len: 14; CDR3aa: CASSTTGLGYGYTF
v_gene: TRBV4-1; j_gene: TRBJ1-5; d_gene: .; len: 15; CDR3aa: CASSPSYRDRQPQHF
v_gene: TRBV11-2; j_gene: TRBJ1-4; d_gene: .; len: 16; CDR3aa: CASSETGGGSNEKLFF
v_gene: TRBV6-1; j_gene: TRBJ1-4; d_gene: .; len: 12; CDR3aa: CASTPENEKLFF
v_gene: TRBV2; j_gene: TRBJ2-3; d_gene: .; len: 14; CDR3aa: CAGAQGIYTDTQYF
v_gene: TRBV12-5; j_gene: TRBJ2-1; d_gene: TRBD1; len: 15; CDR3aa: CASGNRDRGYYEQFF
v_gene: TRBV7-9; j_gene: TRBJ1-6; d_gene: .; len: 16; CDR3aa: CASSDSDSSYNSPLHF
v_gene: TRBV30; j_gene: TRBJ1-2; d_gene: TRBD1; len: 16; CDR3aa: CAWSTPGQGTLYGYTF
v_gene: TRBV19; j_gene: TRBJ2-5; d_gene: .; len: 14; CDR3aa: CASSTWDFGETQYF
v_gene: TRBV5-1; j_gene: TRBJ1-2; d_gene: TRBD1; len: 14; CDR3aa: CASSLGQGAFGYTF
v_gene: TRBV19; j_gene: TRBJ2-7; d_gene: TRBD2; len: 15; CDR3aa: CASGLQAGGTYEQYF
v_gene: TRBV28; j_gene: TRBJ2-5; d_gene: TRBD1; len: 16; CDR3aa: CASSPDPGQATNTQYF
v_gene: TRBV28; j_gene: TRBJ1-2; d_gene: .; len: 14; CDR3aa: CASSLYRENYGYTF
v_gene: TRBV11-2; j_gene: .; d_gene: .; len: 12; CDR3aa: CASSPGLVEQYF
v_gene: TRBV15; j_gene: TRBJ2-5; d_gene: .; len: 15; CDR3aa: CATSRDLRQGETQYF
v_gene: TRBV7-3; j_gene: TRBJ2-7; d_gene: .; len: 14; CDR3aa: CASSLSGSSSEQYF
v_gene: TRBV2; j_gene: TRBJ2-3; d_gene: .; len: 11; CDR3aa: CASSISDTQYF
v_gene: TRBV19; j_gene: TRBJ2-6; d_gene: .; len: 17; CDR3aa: CASSITRQNTGANVLTF
v_gene: TRBV29-1; j_gene: TRBJ1-2; d_gene: TRBD1; len: 11; CDR3aa: CSVDRGDGYTF
v_gene: TRBV29-1; j_gene: TRBJ1-2; d_gene: .; len: 11; CDR3aa: CSVGQDYGYTF
v_gene: TRBV7-2; j_gene: TRBJ2-3; d_gene: TRBD1; len: 14; CDR3aa: CASSLAGTADTQYF
v_gene: TRBV5-5; j_gene: TRBJ1-2; d_gene: TRBD1; len: 17; CDR3aa: CASSPGQGAFLVYGYTF
v_gene: TRBV9; j_gene: TRBJ2-5; d_gene: .; len: 14; CDR3aa: CASSVGSGQETQYF
v_gene: TRBV7-3; j_gene: TRBJ2-5; d_gene: .; len: 15; CDR3aa: CASSPEGFGRETQYF
v_gene: TRBV7-9; j_gene: TRBJ1-2; d_gene: .; len: 14; CDR3aa: CASSPDRRGYGYTF
v_gene: TRBV5-4; j_gene: TRBJ1-2; d_gene: TRBD1; len: 13; CDR3aa: CASSLDAGGGYTF
v_gene: TRBV30; j_gene: TRBJ2-6; d_gene: TRBD1; len: 18; CDR3aa: CAWSRGTGGFSGANVLTF
v_gene: TRBV6-4; j_gene: TRBJ2-1; d_gene: TRBD2; len: 14; CDR3aa: CASSDGTSGNEQFF
v_gene: TRBV29-1; j_gene: TRBJ2-5; d_gene: .; len: 12; CDR3aa: CSVGGGQETQYF
v_gene: TRBV5-1; j_gene: TRBJ1-1; d_gene: .; len: 15; CDR3aa: CASRAQGRVNTEAFF
v_gene: TRBV19; j_gene: TRBJ2-6; d_gene: TRBD2; len: 16; CDR3aa: CATGAGTSSGANVLTF
v_gene: TRBV15; j_gene: TRBJ2-5; d_gene: .; len: 15; CDR3aa: CATSREPGVQETQYF
v_gene: TRBV19; j_gene: TRBJ1-2; d_gene: TRBD1; len: 14; CDR3aa: CASSINGQGSGYTF
v_gene: TRBV27; j_gene: TRBJ2-3; d_gene: .; len: 15; CDR3aa: CASSFTAPLSDTQYF